Each of the 25 T cell receptor beta chains below was sequenced from the same sample in a study of metastatic and nonmetastatic thyroid tumors. Among the patients, none had received any treatment before thyroid surgery. Using MiXCR, TCRdb reanalyzed the PCR reads. Of about 6,400 clones detected, roughly a sixth appear once; the ten largest clones hold 11%. The specimen sequenced was tumor tissue. The receptors were sampled from a male donor with papillary thyroid cancer or a benign thyroid nodule (not recorded which). Some clones in this sample may be carry-over from other donors' samples.

This clone occurred many times. This chain links TRBV5-4 with TRBJ2-2; no definite D call. Germline V gives CDR1 SGHNT, CDR2 YYREEE (reference sequence). V lost 0 bases to trimming and J lost 6 bases, with 12 bases between them. The CDR3 is 15 amino acids. The CDR3 bases are TGTGCCAGCAGCTTGGACCCCACGGGTGCCGGGGAGCTGTTTTTT. This translates into CASSLDPTGAGELFF.

By share, this clone ranks as medium-sized. The chain has TRBV20-1 and TRBJ2-7; no firm D call. CDR3 length equals 13 residues. V was cut by 4 bases and J by 3 bases, with 13 bases left in between. CDR1 DFQATT and CDR2 SNEGSKA come from the germline V gene (reference sequence). The CDR3 coding sequence is TGCAGTGCTATCCGGGCCTTAAGCTACGAGCAGTACTTC. Its translation is CSAIRALSYEQYF.

Ten or more counts support this clone. V gene TRBV18 combines with J gene TRBJ2-5; D possibly uses TRBD1 or TRBD2 (5 bases each). The V gene lost 3 bases and the J gene lost 5 bases, with 10 bases spanning the gap. The CDR3 extends over 13 amino acids. The V gene's germline CDR1 is KGHSH and CDR2 LQKENI. CDR3 sequence: CASSPGVFETQYF. The CDR3 DNA follows: TGTGCCAGCTCACCGGGGGTATTTGAGACCCAGTACTTC.

In its sample, this clone ranks as medium-sized. The chain couples TRBV6-5 to TRBJ1-2; D is undetermined. This CDR3 is built from 13 residues. V gave up 1 base and J gave up 1 base, with 4 bases separating them. Germline CDR1 reads MNHEY; CDR2 reads SVGAGI. CDR3 residues: CASSYWDNYGYTF. The DNA for the CDR3 is TGTGCCAGCAGTTACTGGGATAACTATGGCTACACCTTC.

This clone has more than one count but fewer than ten. The chain joins TRBV6-1 to TRBJ2-7; D may match TRBD1 or TRBD2 (6 bases each). CDR1 and CDR2 (germline): MNHNS, SASEGT. The length of the CDR3 is 16 residues. V was trimmed by 10 bases and J by 4 bases, leaving 26 bases between them. The CDR3 sequence is CATLPEAKGGGYEQYF. CDR3 nucleotide sequence: TGTGCCACCCTTCCGGAGGCGAAGGGGGGCGGGTACGAGCAGTACTTC.

This clone showed up many times. The chain has TRBV7-9 and TRBJ2-5; D is unresolved. The CDR3 has 12 residues. Germline-derived CDR1 and CDR2 are SEHNR and FQNEAQ (reference sequence). Deletions cut 4 bases from V and 4 bases from J, with 7 bases between. The CDR3 bases are TGTGCCAGCAGCTCTAATTTAGAGACCCAGTACTTC. Protein: CASSSNLETQYF.

This clone was recorded once. A read error may account for a junction end that differs from germline. The rearrangement joins TRBV5-5 to TRBJ2-2; D possibly corresponds to TRBD2 (5 bases). Per the germline V gene, CDR1 is SGHKS and CDR2 is YYEKEE (reference sequence). The CDR3 is 15 residues long. CDR3 amino acids: CASGLVGTNTGELFF. As DNA, the CDR3 is TGCGCCAGCGGCTTGGTCGGGACGAACACCGGGGAGCTGTTTTTT.

By frequency in the sample, this clone is medium-sized. The rearrangement uses TRBV6-5 and TRBJ2-5, with TRBD1 as a possible D gene (5 bases). With 2 bases removed from V and 1 base from J, the gap between germline ends came to 8 bases. This CDR3 region has 14 residues. Per germline, CDR1 MNHEY and CDR2 SVGAGI. The CDR3: CASSYRGFQETQYF. Written as DNA, the CDR3 is TGTGCCAGCAGTTACAGGGGCTTCCAAGAGACCCAGTACTTC.

By its share, this clone is medium-sized. V usage is TRBV24-1 and J usage is TRBJ2-1; TRBD1 aligns across 8 bases. The V segment lost 3 bases and the J segment 4 bases; nucleotides outside the gene matches: 4. This CDR3 spans 15 amino acids. Germline values: CDR1 KGHDR, CDR2 SFDVKD. The CDR3, as DNA: TGTGCCACCAGTGATGGACAGGGTAGTTACAATGAGCAGTTCTTC. This codes for CATSDGQGSYNEQFF.

This clone was recorded many times. The chain recombines TRBV11-1 with TRBJ2-1, with a weak D call TRBD2 (6 bases). This CDR3 has 13 amino acids. Germline assignment: CDR1 SGHAT and CDR2 FQDESV (reference sequence). The V end lost 4 bases, the J end lost 10 bases, and 14 bases lay between the germline ends. CDR3 nucleotide sequence: TGTGCCAGCAGCTCCCAGGGACTTCGGGAGCAGTTCTTC. It translates to CASSSQGLREQFF.

This clone is categorized as large. The J gene is TRBJ1-2, the V gene TRBV6-2 or TRBV6-3; D is perhaps TRBD1 (6 bases). Germline V lookup: CDR1 MNHEY, CDR2 SVGEGT. The V end lost 5 bases, the J end lost 8 bases, and 15 bases lay between the germline ends. There are 13 residues in the CDR3. Here the CDR3 reads CASSHDRRRGYTF. The CDR3 DNA sequence: TGTGCCAGCAGTCACGACAGGAGAAGGGGCTACACCTTC.

This clone is medium-sized. CDR3 residues: CASSEGAGNTIYF. The CDR3 nucleotides read TGTGCCAGCAGTGAGGGCGCGGGAAACACCATATATTTT. The chain joins TRBV6-1 to TRBJ1-3; D is uncertain. Trimming cost V 3 bases and J 4 bases, with 7 bases left between them. There are 13 residues in the CDR3. The germline V gene has CDR1 MNHNS and CDR2 SASEGT.

This clone was detected many times. A much larger clone differs from this one at a single base, so this may be a read error. The V call is TRBV6-2 or TRBV6-3, the J call TRBJ1-5, with TRBD1 identical over 8 bases. Germline V gives CDR1 MNHEY, CDR2 SVGEGT. The CDR3 sequence is 14 residues long. The chain's CDR3 is CASSFMTGVQPQHF. CDR3 sequence (DNA): TGTGCCAGCAGTTTTATGACAGGGGTGCAGCCTCAGCATTTT.

This clone is termed large (0.1 to 1%). The V gene is TRBV6-1, the J gene TRBJ2-7; either TRBD1 or TRBD2 may supply D (5 bases each). Deletions cut 6 bases from V and 6 bases from J, with 12 bases between. Germline values: CDR1 MNHNS, CDR2 SASEGT. The CDR3 is made up of 12 amino acids. CDR3 nucleotides: TGTGCCAGCAGGGACGGGGCGGGCGAGCAGTACTTC. This encodes CASRDGAGEQYF.

V and J are TRBV7-2 and TRBJ2-5, with 8 bases matching TRBD1. V lost 2 bases and J lost 1; bases outside the gene matches: 9. Germline CDR1 SGHTA, CDR2 FQGNSA. CDR3 length equals 17 residues. CDR3 DNA: TGTGCCAGCAGCTTATCCCCGACAGGGGCGGGCCAAGAGACCCAGTACTTC. It encodes CASSLSPTGAGQETQYF. The entire variable domain, with the rest obtained from reference TRBV7-2 and TRBJ2-5, is as follows: GAGVSQSPSNKVTEKGKDVELRCDPISGHTALYWYRQSLGQGLEFLIYFQGNSAPDKSGLPSDRFSAERTGGSVSTLTIQRTQQEDSAVYLCASSLSPTGAGQETQYFGPGTRLLVL.

This clone has ten or more counts. With a much larger clone just one base away, this may be a read error. The conserved closing phenylalanine or tryptophan is absent in this CDR3, likely reflecting a read error. V gene TRBV29-1 combines with J gene TRBJ2-3; D might be TRBD2 (6 bases). The CDR3 sequence is 12 residues long. Germline CDR1 SQVTM, CDR2 ANQGSEA. V was shortened by 4 bases and J by 1 base, with 6 bases between the two germline ends. The CDR3 protein is CSVASGTDTQYL. CDR3 coding DNA: TGCAGCGTTGCTAGCGGCACAGATACGCAGTATCTT.

Relative to its sample, this clone is medium-sized. The rearrangement links TRBV6-5 to TRBJ2-1, with 12 bases fitting TRBD2. Germline V gene sequence: CDR1 MNHEY, CDR2 SVGAGI. V lost 3 bases, J lost 10 bases, and 10 bases stayed unmatched. The CDR3 loop spans 16 amino acids. The CDR3 sequence: CASSYPSGRAGKEQFF. The CDR3 coding sequence is TGTGCCAGCAGTTATCCTAGCGGGAGGGCCGGAAAAGAGCAGTTCTTC.

This chain uses TRBV15 with TRBJ2-7; 7 bases match TRBD1. The CDR3 loop spans 14 amino acids. Germline assignment: CDR1 LNHNV and CDR2 YYDKDF (reference sequence). J gave up 4 bases and V 3 bases, and 6 bases lay outside the gene matches. CDR3 sequence reads: CATSSETGVYEQYF. The CDR3 region has the DNA TGTGCCACCAGCAGTGAAACAGGGGTATACGAGCAGTACTTC.

In its sample, this clone was seen many times. V is TRBV5-4 and J is TRBJ1-2; possibly TRBD1 for D (6 bases). From germline, CDR1 is SGHNT and CDR2 YYREEE (reference sequence). V dropped 6 bases and J dropped 7 bases, with 16 bases sitting between them. The CDR3 covers 13 residues. CDR3 sequence (DNA): TGTGCCAGCAAGCGCCAGGGGCCGCCTGGCTACACCTTC. Translation: CASKRQGPPGYTF.

The sample holds many counts of this clone. The chain couples TRBV5-4 to TRBJ2-2; TRBD1 matches 7 bases. Per germline, CDR1 SGHNT and CDR2 YYREEE (reference sequence). CDR3 length: 15 amino acids. The junction had 4 bases not matched to a gene; V was cut back by 5 bases and J by 0 bases. For the CDR3, the DNA is TGTGCCAGCAGTTGGGACAGAACGAACACCGGGGAGCTGTTTTTT. Translated, it gives CASSWDRTNTGELFF. Complete variable domain (other parts from reference TRBV5-4 and TRBJ2-2): ETGVTQSPTHLIKTRGQQVTLRCSSQSGHNTVSWYQQALGQGPQFIFQYYREEENGRGNFPPRFSGLQFPNYSSELNVNALELDDSALYLCASSWDRTNTGELFFGEGSRLTVL.

The V and J genes are TRBV24-1 and TRBJ2-7; 8 nucleotides line up with TRBD2. The CDR3 runs 14 residues. Germline values: CDR1 KGHDR, CDR2 SFDVKD. The junction had 4 bases not matched to a gene; V was cut back by 4 bases and J by 3 bases. CDR3 loop: CATSDPTSGYEQYF. The CDR3 DNA follows: TGTGCCACCAGTGACCCAACTAGCGGCTACGAGCAGTACTTC.

This clone showed up just a few times. The J gene is TRBJ1-6, the V gene TRBV6-5, with 10 positions matching TRBD1. Trimming at V came to 0 bases and at J to 7 bases, leaving 9 bases not matched to a gene. CDR1 and CDR2 from the germline V gene are MNHEY and SVGAGI. There are 18 residues in the CDR3. In nucleotides, the CDR3 is TGTGCCAGCAGTTACTCGAGGACAGGGGGTGCGAGAAATTCACCCCTCCACTTT. Its translation is CASSYSRTGGARNSPLHF.

This clone was picked up a small number of times. The V call is TRBV6-6, the J call TRBJ1-5; 10 bases agree with TRBD1. V lost 0 bases and J lost 1; bases outside the gene matches: 6. The V gene's germline CDR1 is MNHNY and CDR2 SVGAGI (reference sequence). The CDR3 runs to 18 residues. Here the CDR3 DNA reads TGTGCCAGCAGTTACTCCGCCGGGACAGGGGAAAGCAATCAGCCCCAGCATTTT. Translation: CASSYSAGTGESNQPQHF.

This clone is labeled medium-sized. The CDR3 DNA sequence: TGCGCCAGCAGTCCCACGAGGGCGGGCACAGATACGCAGTATTTT. This sequence encodes CASSPTRAGTDTQYF. The V call is TRBV10-1, the J call TRBJ2-3; D might be TRBD2 (5 bases). Trimming cost V 5 bases and J 1 base, with 13 bases left between them. There are 15 residues in the CDR3. Looked up from germline, CDR1 is WNHNN and CDR2 is SYGVQD (reference sequence).

By sample share, this clone is medium-sized. This chain connects TRBV19 to TRBJ2-1; TRBD1 aligns across 10 bases. The germline V gene has CDR1 LNHDA and CDR2 SQIVND (reference sequence). This CDR3 region has 15 residues. The V gene end was trimmed by 4 bases and the J gene end by 3 bases; junction bases not matched to a gene: 3. CDR3 protein: CASSSRDRGYNEQFF. In DNA, the CDR3 is TGTGCCAGTAGTAGTCGGGACAGGGGCTACAATGAGCAGTTCTTC.